Here is one T cell receptor beta chain with its context. The sample comes from a study of blood T cell repertoires in COVID-19. The overall study: Sites across the United States, Italy and Spain contributed samples from acute and convalescent COVID-19. In each case, the material was cDNA or gDNA derived from T cells, B-cell-depleted T cells, or PBMCs.

Original data processing: Amplification of reference gene primers provided the estimated nucleated cell counts. Sequencing used immunoSEQ multiplex PCR; TCRdb keeps in-frame clones, though not all of them. V and J calls and clone size are those listed in that table; D and trimming were worked out from the DNA. This sample has some 150,000 clones; 80% to 90% occur once, and the top ten carry approximately 1.5%. This CDR3 spans 14 amino acids. Looked up from germline, CDR1 is SGHTA and CDR2 is FQGNSA. Trimming removed 7 bases from V and 4 bases from J; junction bases left unmatched: 9. Sequencing was done on a sample of peripheral blood. The source is a woman aged 55-70 years with acute or convalescent COVID-19. The chain couples TRBV7-2 to TRBJ2-5; 7 bases are shared with TRBD1. CDR3 DNA sequence: TGTGCCAGCACCCCGAGAGGGGGCGGAGAGACCCAGTACTTC. Protein sequence: CASTPRGGGETQYF.